The 24 T cell receptor beta chains in this list originate from one sample, sequenced in a study of blood T cells in healthy people across ages. A second PCR of roughly 7 to 11 cycles used a sample-barcoded 5' primer and a J-beta primer mix. MiXCR was run by TCRdb on the 5' RACE reads, yielding one entry per CDR3 protein. The sample has over 600,000 distinct CDR3 sequences; around half are singletons. The sample taken for sequencing was blood. The receptors stem from an older man in good health.

CDR3 sequence reads: CSVEDPTQGGALSGTDTQYF. As DNA, the CDR3 is TGCAGCGTTGAAGATCCTACCCAGGGGGGGGCGCTTTCCGGCACAGATACGCAGTATTTT. This chain connects TRBV29-1 to TRBJ2-3; D could derive from TRBD1 or TRBD2 (7 bases each). Germline CDR1 reads SQVTM; CDR2 reads ANQGSEA. This CDR3 is 20 amino acids long. Trimming shortened V by 0 bases and J by 1 base, and 26 bases separated the two germline ends.

The chain couples TRBV15 to TRBJ2-7, with TRBD1 matching 7 bases. Trimming at V came to 1 base and at J to 0 bases, leaving 6 bases not matched to a gene. Germline V gene lookup returns CDR1 LNHNV and CDR2 YYDKDF (reference sequence). The CDR3 contains 16 residues. CDR3 in DNA: TGTGCCACCAGCAGAGGTTTAGGGACAGTCTCCTACGAGCAGTACTTC. Translated, it gives CATSRGLGTVSYEQYF.

The chain couples TRBV29-1 to TRBJ1-1; weak D call: TRBD1 (6 bases). V lost 4 bases, J lost 4 bases, and 10 bases lay in between. CDR3 size: 12 residues. Germline values: CDR1 SQVTM, CDR2 ANQGSEA. The CDR3 protein is CSVGGLGTEAFF. The CDR3 DNA follows: TGCAGCGTTGGGGGGCTTGGCACTGAAGCTTTCTTT. The full variable domain, in which reference TRBV29-1 and TRBJ1-1 provide the parts outside the CDR3, is SAVISQKPSRDICQRGTSLTIQCQVDSQVTMMFWYRQQPGQSLTLIATANQGSEATYESGFVIDKFPISRPNLTFSTLTVSNMSPEDSSIYLCSVGGLGTEAFFGQGTRLTVV.

There are a few counts of this clonotype. The CDR3 coding sequence is TGTGCCAGCAGCACCGACCGGAGCTCCTACGAGCAGTACTTC. This encodes CASSTDRSSYEQYF. This rearrangement joins TRBV7-2 to TRBJ2-7; D unclear. The germline gives CDR1 SGHTA, CDR2 FQGNSA. This CDR3 region has 14 residues. V was trimmed by 5 bases and J by 0 bases, leaving 11 bases between them.

The chain recombines TRBV29-1 with TRBJ2-1; 9 bases align to TRBD2. V trimming: 4 bases; J trimming: 9 bases; junction bases outside the gene matches: 13. The germline V gene has CDR1 SQVTM and CDR2 ANQGSEA. The CDR3 contains 15 residues. CDR3 sequence: CSVVGSSGSVREQFF. The CDR3 bases are TGCAGCGTTGTTGGGAGTAGCGGGAGTGTTCGTGAGCAGTTCTTC.

On this clonotype: This sequence may be a read error, since a much larger clone differs from it by one base. This chain links TRBV7-2 with TRBJ2-4; 16 bases line up with TRBD2. The end of the DNA fits TRBJ2-7 better, so the J call may be wrong. The CDR3 is made up of 18 amino acids. The V gene's germline CDR1 is SGHTA and CDR2 FQGNSA. The chain's CDR3 is CASSLAAGLAGGPHEQYF. In nucleotides, the CDR3 is TGTGCCAGCAGCTTAGCCGCGGGACTAGCGGGAGGGCCCCACGAGCAGTACTTC.

The rearrangement uses TRBV20-1 and TRBJ2-3; 8 bases are a match to TRBD1. This CDR3 contains 15 residues. The germline V gene encodes CDR1 DFQATT and CDR2 SNEGSKA (reference sequence). Germline trimming cut 5 bases from V and 4 bases from J; bases unmatched to any gene: 11. The CDR3 nucleotides are TGCAGTGCTCTTAAACAGGGGGTTGGGGCAGATACGCAGTATTTT. This gives the protein CSALKQGVGADTQYF.

CDR3 region: CASSSPDSQLQFF. The CDR3 coding sequence is TGTGCCAGCAGTAGCCCGGACAGCCAGCTCCAGTTCTTC. The J gene is TRBJ2-1, the V gene TRBV28; perhaps TRBD1 as D (6 bases). This CDR3 is 13 amino acids long. Trimming shortened V by 5 bases and J by 13 bases, and 18 bases separated the two germline ends. Germline V gives CDR1 MDHEN, CDR2 SYDVKM.

A single count supports this clonotype. A read error may produce the germline difference seen at one junction end. The chain recombines TRBV4-3 with TRBJ2-5; 7 bases fit TRBD2. CDR1 and CDR2 (germline): LGHNA, YSLEER. This CDR3 contains 15 residues. The CDR3 bases are TGCGCCGGCAGCCAGACGGGGGAGGGCCCTCGGGAGCAGTACTTC. It translates to CAGSQTGEGPREQYF.

This clonotype was observed a handful of times. J is TRBJ2-1 and V is TRBV7-9; perhaps TRBD2 as D (6 bases). The ends were cut back, 5 bases at V and 3 bases at J, with 11 bases in the middle. Germline V gene sequence: CDR1 SEHNR, CDR2 FQNEAQ (reference sequence). CDR3 length: 14 amino acids. The CDR3: CASSTQDYYNEQFF. CDR3 coding DNA: TGTGCCAGCAGCACCCAGGACTACTACAATGAGCAGTTCTTC.

The rearrangement joins TRBV7-2 to TRBJ2-5; D not certain. Deletions cut 3 bases from V and 3 bases from J, with 11 bases between. This CDR3 has 14 amino acids. CDR1 and CDR2 from the germline V gene are SGHTA and FQGNSA. This chain's CDR3 is CASSFQGSEETQYF. CDR3 nucleotides: TGTGCCAGCAGCTTTCAAGGCAGCGAAGAGACCCAGTACTTC.

J is TRBJ1-4 and V is TRBV10-3, with D tentatively TRBD1 (6 bases). CDR3 length: 14 amino acids. CDR1 and CDR2 from the germline V gene are ENHRY and SYGVKD. Trimming removed 10 bases from V and 2 bases from J, with 14 bases in between. The chain's CDR3 is CATRQDSTNEKLFF. In DNA, the CDR3 is TGTGCCACCCGACAGGACTCTACTAATGAAAAACTGTTTTTT.

This clonotype has more than one count but fewer than ten. This sequence joins TRBV3-1 and TRBJ1-5; D not resolved. V lost 2 bases, J lost 6 bases, and 8 bases lay in between. This CDR3 is 13 amino acids long. The germline V gene encodes CDR1 LGHDT and CDR2 YNNKEL (reference sequence). CDR3 nucleotides: TGTGCCAGCAGCCAACATACGACTCAGCCCCAGCATTTT. This sequence encodes CASSQHTTQPQHF.

This clonotype was seen more than once but under ten times. This rearrangement joins TRBV6-6 to TRBJ1-1, with a tentative D call TRBD1 (6 bases). V lost 5 bases to trimming and J lost 4 bases, with 14 bases between them. The CDR3 has 14 amino acids. In germline, CDR1 is MNHNY, CDR2 SVGAGI (reference sequence). The CDR3 DNA sequence: TGTGCCAGCAGTCCCCCGACAGGTATCACTGAAGCTTTCTTT. This sequence encodes CASSPPTGITEAFF.

DNA of the CDR3: TGTGCCAGCAACAGGGGACACTATGGCTACACCTTC. Its translation: CASNRGHYGYTF. The chain joins TRBV6-1 to TRBJ1-2, with 7 bases that match TRBD1. V lost 7 bases and J lost 3; bases outside the gene matches: 2. The CDR3 is made up of 12 amino acids. CDR1 is MNHNS and CDR2 is SASEGT in the germline V gene.

The V call is TRBV9, the J call TRBJ2-5; 12 nucleotides agree with TRBD2. V lost 4 bases to trimming and J lost 3 bases; unmatched junction nucleotides: 7. The germline V gene has CDR1 SGDLS and CDR2 YYNGEE. The CDR3 loop spans 16 amino acids. CDR3 nucleotide sequence: TGTGCCAGCAGCCCAGGACTAGCGGGGATCGAAGAGACCCAGTACTTC. It translates to CASSPGLAGIEETQYF.

As regards this clonotype: One junction end does not reproduce the germline sequence, and a read error may be involved. The CDR3 spells CAIRSDRAGKEQFF. In nucleotides, the CDR3 is TGTGCTATCAGGTCGGACAGGGCAGGGAAGGAGCAGTTCTTC. This rearrangement joins TRBV10-3 to TRBJ2-1; the match to TRBD1 covers 8 bases. This CDR3 has 14 amino acids. Per germline, CDR1 ENHRY and CDR2 SYGVKD.

The chain links TRBV7-2 to TRBJ2-1, with 9 bases identical to TRBD2. The V segment lost 2 bases and the J segment 1 base; nucleotides outside the gene matches: 3. This CDR3 comprises 16 residues. CDR1 is SGHTA, CDR2 FQGNSA, per germline. For the CDR3, the DNA is TGTGCCAGCAGCTTACTTAGCGGGGGATCCTACAATGAGCAGTTCTTC. This encodes CASSLLSGGSYNEQFF.

The sample holds a few counts of this clonotype. The chain is built from TRBV4-2 and TRBJ1-1; TRBD1 matches at 8 bases. V was clipped by 1 base and J by 10 bases; unmatched bases: 11. The germline V gene encodes CDR1 LGHNA and CDR2 YNFKEQ. This CDR3 spans 15 amino acids. The CDR3 DNA is TGTGCCAGCAGCCAAGCATCGCCAGGGGGCCAGGGAGCTTTCTTT. This codes for CASSQASPGGQGAFF.

Regarding this clonotype: A much larger clone differs from this one at a single base, so this may be a read error. This chain uses TRBV27 with TRBJ2-4, with unresolved D. V dropped 8 bases and J dropped 13 bases, with 21 bases sitting between them. CDR3 size: 13 residues. CDR1 MNHEY and CDR2 SMNVEV come from the germline V gene (reference sequence). The CDR3: CASASRASRQQYF. DNA of the CDR3: TGTGCCAGCGCCTCAAGGGCTTCGCGCCAGCAGTACTTC.

This clonotype was seen only a few times. The gene calls are TRBV27 and TRBJ2-7; D not certain. V lost 2 bases and J lost 5, with 16 bases in between. CDR1 is MNHEY and CDR2 is SMNVEV in the germline V gene (reference sequence). The CDR3 totals 15 residues. CDR3 sequence (DNA): TGTGCCAGCAGTTTAAGGTCCCTATCACCTAACGAGCAGTACTTC. Translated: CASSLRSLSPNEQYF.

Remarks on this clonotype: This may stem from a read error, because a much larger clone lies one nucleotide away. The chain links TRBV10-3 to TRBJ2-3; 8 bases agree with TRBD2. Germline CDR1 is ENHRY and CDR2 is SYGVKD. This CDR3 contains 18 residues. The J segment lost 2 bases and the V segment lost 7 bases, leaving 17 bases of the junction unmatched. In DNA form, the CDR3 reads TGTGCCATCAATGAAAAGGTCTTAACTAGCGGATCCACAGATACGCAGTATTTT. It specifies CAINEKVLTSGSTDTQYF.

This chain links TRBV9 with TRBJ1-2; D ambiguous. Trimming took off 4 bases at V and 3 bases at J, with 7 bases between the two ends. Germline V gives CDR1 SGDLS, CDR2 YYNGEE. This CDR3 spans 12 amino acids. The CDR3 protein is CASSPIDYGYTF. The CDR3 DNA reads TGTGCCAGCAGCCCGATAGACTATGGCTACACCTTC.

This chain links TRBV4-2 with TRBJ2-1, with 10 bases aligning to TRBD2. The CDR3 totals 16 residues. Germline V gives CDR1 LGHNA, CDR2 YNFKEQ. Germline trimming cut 4 bases from V and 6 bases from J; bases unmatched to any gene: 9. The CDR3 loop reads CASSLSLLAGLNEQFF. In DNA form, the CDR3 reads TGTGCCAGCAGCCTAAGTCTACTAGCGGGACTCAATGAGCAGTTCTTC.